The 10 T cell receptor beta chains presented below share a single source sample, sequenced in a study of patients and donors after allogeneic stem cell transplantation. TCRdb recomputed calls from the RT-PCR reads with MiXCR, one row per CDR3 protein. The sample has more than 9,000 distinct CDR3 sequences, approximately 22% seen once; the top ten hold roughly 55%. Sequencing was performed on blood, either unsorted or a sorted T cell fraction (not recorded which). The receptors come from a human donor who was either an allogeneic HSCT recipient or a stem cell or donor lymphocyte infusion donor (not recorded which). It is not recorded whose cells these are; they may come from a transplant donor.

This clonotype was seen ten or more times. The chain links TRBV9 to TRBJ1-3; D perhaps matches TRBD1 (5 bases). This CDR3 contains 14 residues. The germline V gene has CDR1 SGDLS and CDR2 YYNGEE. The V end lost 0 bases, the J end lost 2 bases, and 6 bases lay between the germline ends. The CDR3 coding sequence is TGTGCCAGCAGCGTAGGGGGCCCTGGAAACACCATATATTTT. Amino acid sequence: CASSVGGPGNTIYF.

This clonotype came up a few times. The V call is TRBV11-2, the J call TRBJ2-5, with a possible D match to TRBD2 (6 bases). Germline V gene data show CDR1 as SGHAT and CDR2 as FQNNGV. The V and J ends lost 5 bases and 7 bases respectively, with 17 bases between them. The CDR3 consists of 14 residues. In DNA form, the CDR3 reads TGTGCCAGCAGCCCTAAGGTGGGGGGTGCGACCCAGTACTTC. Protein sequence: CASSPKVGGATQYF.

The CDR3 DNA is TGTGCCAGCAGTTATGGGACTAGTAGGATCTCCTACAATGAGCAGTTCTTC. Its translation: CASSYGTSRISYNEQFF. This rearrangement joins TRBV6-2 or TRBV6-3 to TRBJ2-1; 8 bases align to TRBD2. The CDR3 length is 17 residues. CDR1 MNHEY and CDR2 SVGEGT come from the germline V gene. The V gene end was trimmed by 3 bases and the J gene end by 0 bases; junction bases not matched to a gene: 7.

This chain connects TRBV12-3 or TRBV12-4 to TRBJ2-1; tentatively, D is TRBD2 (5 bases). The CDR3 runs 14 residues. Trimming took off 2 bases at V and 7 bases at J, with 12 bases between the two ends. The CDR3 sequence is CASSLLAGENEQFF. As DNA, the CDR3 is TGTGCCAGCAGTTTACTAGCCGGGGAGAATGAGCAGTTCTTC.

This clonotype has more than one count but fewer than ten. DNA of the CDR3: TGTGCCAGCAGCTCGGCAGCAGGGTGGAATCAGCCCCAGCATTTT. Its protein is CASSSAAGWNQPQHF. The gene calls are TRBV5-5 and TRBJ1-5; possible D gene TRBD1, 5 bases. The CDR3 sequence is 15 residues long. V lost 3 bases, J lost 4 bases, and 14 bases lay in between. Germline V gene sequence: CDR1 SGHKS, CDR2 YYEKEE (reference sequence).

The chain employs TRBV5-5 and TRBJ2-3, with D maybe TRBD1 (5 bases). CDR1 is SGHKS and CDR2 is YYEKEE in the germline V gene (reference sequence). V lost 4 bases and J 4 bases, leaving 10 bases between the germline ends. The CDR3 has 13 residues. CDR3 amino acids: CASSGASSDTQYF. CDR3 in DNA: TGTGCCAGCAGCGGGGCAAGCTCAGATACGCAGTATTTT.

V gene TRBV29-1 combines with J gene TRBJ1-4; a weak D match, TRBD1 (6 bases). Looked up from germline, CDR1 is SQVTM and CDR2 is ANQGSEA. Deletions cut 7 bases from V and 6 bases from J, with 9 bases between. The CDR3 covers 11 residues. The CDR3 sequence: CSGGQYEKLFF. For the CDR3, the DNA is TGCAGCGGGGGACAATATGAAAAACTGTTTTTT.

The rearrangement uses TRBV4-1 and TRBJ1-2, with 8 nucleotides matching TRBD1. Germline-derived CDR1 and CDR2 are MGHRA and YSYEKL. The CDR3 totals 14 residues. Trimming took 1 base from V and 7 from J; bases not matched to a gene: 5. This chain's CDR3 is CASSQATGGSGYTF. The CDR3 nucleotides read TGCGCCAGCAGCCAAGCTACAGGGGGAAGTGGCTACACCTTC.

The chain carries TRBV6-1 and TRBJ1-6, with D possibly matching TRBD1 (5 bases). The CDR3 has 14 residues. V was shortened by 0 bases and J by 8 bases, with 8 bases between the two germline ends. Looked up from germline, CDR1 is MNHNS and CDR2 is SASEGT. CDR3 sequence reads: CASSEAPGYSPLHF. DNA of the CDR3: TGTGCCAGCAGTGAAGCCCCAGGGTATTCACCCCTCCACTTT.

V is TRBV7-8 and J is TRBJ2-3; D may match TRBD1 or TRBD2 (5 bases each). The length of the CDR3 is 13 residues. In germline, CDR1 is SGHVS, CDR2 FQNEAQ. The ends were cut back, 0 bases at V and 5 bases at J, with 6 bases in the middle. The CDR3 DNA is TGTGCCAGCAGCTTAGCGGGGGAAGATACGCAGTATTTT. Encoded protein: CASSLAGEDTQYF.